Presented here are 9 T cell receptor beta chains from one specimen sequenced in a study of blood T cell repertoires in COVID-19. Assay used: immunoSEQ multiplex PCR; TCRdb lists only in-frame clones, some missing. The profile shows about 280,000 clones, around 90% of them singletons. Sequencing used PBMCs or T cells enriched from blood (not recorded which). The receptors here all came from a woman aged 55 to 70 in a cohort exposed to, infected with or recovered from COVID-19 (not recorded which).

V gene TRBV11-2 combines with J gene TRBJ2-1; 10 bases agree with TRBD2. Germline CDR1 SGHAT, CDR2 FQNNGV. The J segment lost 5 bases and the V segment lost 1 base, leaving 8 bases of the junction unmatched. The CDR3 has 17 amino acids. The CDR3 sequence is CASSLAGLAGGHNEQFF. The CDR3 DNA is TGTGCCAGCAGCTTAGCGGGGTTAGCGGGAGGACACAATGAGCAGTTCTTC. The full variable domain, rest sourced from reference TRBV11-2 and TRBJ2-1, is EAGVAQSPRYKIIEKRQSVAFWCNPISGHATLYWYQQILGQGPKLLIQFQNNGVVDDSQLPKDRFSAERLKGVDSTLKIQPAKLEDSAVYLCASSLAGLAGGHNEQFFGPGTRLTVL.

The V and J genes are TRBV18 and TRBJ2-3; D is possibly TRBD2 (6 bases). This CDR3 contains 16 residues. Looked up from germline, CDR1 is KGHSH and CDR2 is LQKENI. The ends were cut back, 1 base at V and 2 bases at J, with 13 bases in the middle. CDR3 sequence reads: CASSPLHREYTDTQYF. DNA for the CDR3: TGTGCCAGCTCACCACTGCATCGGGAGTACACAGATACGCAGTATTTT. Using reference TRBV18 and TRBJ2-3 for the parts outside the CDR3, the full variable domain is NAGVMQNPRHLVRRRGQEARLRCSPMKGHSHVYWYRQLPEEGLKFMVYLQKENIIDESGMPKERFSAEFPKEGPSILRIQQVVRGDSAAYFCASSPLHREYTDTQYFGPGTRLTVL.

The CDR3 DNA reads as TGTGCCAGTAGTTTGCGACTAGCGGGGTACAATGAGCAGTTCTTC. It translates to CASSLRLAGYNEQFF. The chain has TRBV19 and TRBJ2-1, with TRBD2 identical over 11 bases. V shed 5 bases and J 4 bases; nucleotides not matched to a gene: 4. CDR1 and CDR2 (germline): LNHDA, SQIVND (reference sequence). The CDR3 sequence is 15 residues long.

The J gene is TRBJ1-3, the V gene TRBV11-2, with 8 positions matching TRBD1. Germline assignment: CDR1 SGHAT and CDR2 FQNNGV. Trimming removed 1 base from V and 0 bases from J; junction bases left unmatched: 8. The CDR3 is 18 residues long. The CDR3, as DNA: TGTGCCAGCAGCTTAGTCTATCTCACAGGGGGCTCTGGAAACACCATATATTTT. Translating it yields CASSLVYLTGGSGNTIYF.

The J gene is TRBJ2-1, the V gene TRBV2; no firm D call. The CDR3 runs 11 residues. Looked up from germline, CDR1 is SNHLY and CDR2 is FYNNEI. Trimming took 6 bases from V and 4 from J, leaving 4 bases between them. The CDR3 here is CASSPYNEQFF. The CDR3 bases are TGTGCCAGCAGCCCGTACAATGAGCAGTTCTTC.

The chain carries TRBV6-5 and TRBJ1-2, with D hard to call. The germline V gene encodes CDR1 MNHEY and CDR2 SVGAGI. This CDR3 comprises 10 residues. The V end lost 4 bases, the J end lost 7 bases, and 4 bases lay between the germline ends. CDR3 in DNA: TGTGCCAGCAGTTTAGTTGGCTACACCTTC. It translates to CASSLVGYTF.

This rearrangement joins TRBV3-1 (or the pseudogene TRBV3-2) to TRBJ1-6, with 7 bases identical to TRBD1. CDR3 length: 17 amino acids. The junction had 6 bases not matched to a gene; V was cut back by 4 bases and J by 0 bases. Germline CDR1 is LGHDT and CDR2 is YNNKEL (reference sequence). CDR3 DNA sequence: TGTGCCAGCAGCCGAGCAGGGGGGAGCTCCTATAATTCACCCCTCCACTTT. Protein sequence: CASSRAGGSSYNSPLHF.

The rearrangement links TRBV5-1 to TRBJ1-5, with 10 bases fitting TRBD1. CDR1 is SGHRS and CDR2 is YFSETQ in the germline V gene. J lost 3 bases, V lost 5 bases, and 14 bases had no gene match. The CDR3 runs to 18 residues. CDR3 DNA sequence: TGCGCCAGCAGACTACGACAGGGGGCGCGAAGCGACAATCAGCCCCAGCATTTT. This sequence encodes CASRLRQGARSDNQPQHF.

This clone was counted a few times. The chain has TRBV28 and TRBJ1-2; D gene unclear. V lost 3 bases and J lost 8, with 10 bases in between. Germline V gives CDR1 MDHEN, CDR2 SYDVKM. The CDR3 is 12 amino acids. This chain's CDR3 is CASSFSGLGYTF. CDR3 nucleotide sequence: TGTGCCAGCAGTTTTTCGGGGTTAGGCTACACCTTC.